Shown below are 29 T cell receptor beta chains from a single sample sequenced in a study of cytomegalovirus exposure and HLA in healthy donors. Data came from immunoSEQ multiplex PCR; TCRdb stores just in-frame clones and leaves some out. The data hold 150,000 to 160,000 clones, with 86% observed a single time. Sequencing was done on a sample of PBMCs. The receptors here all came from a man between 18 and 35 years old in good health and CMV-seropositive.

This chain connects TRBV25-1 to TRBJ2-2; the match to TRBD1 covers 11 bases. This CDR3 has 16 residues. V was clipped by 6 bases and J by 5 bases; unmatched bases: 8. Germline lookup yields CDR1 MGHDK and CDR2 SYGVNS. Here the CDR3 DNA reads TGTGCCAGCAGAAGGAGTGGGACAGGGGGGACCGGGGAGCTGTTTTTT. It encodes CASRRSGTGGTGELFF.

CDR3 coding DNA: TGTGCCAGTAGTATAAGCGGGAGGGCCCTCGCAGATACGCAGTATTTT. Protein sequence: CASSISGRALADTQYF. V usage is TRBV19 and J usage is TRBJ2-3; 10 bases are shared with TRBD2. The length of the CDR3 is 16 residues. Germline V lookup: CDR1 LNHDA, CDR2 SQIVND (reference sequence). V shed 2 bases and J 4 bases; nucleotides not matched to a gene: 6.

The CDR3 DNA reads TGTGCCAGCAGCCAAGATCCTGGGCTGAACACTGAAGCTTTCTTT. Encoded protein: CASSQDPGLNTEAFF. The chain recombines TRBV4-2 with TRBJ1-1; D remains ambiguous. CDR1 LGHNA and CDR2 YNFKEQ come from the germline V gene. Trimming stripped 0 bases from V and 0 bases from J, with 8 bases between. The CDR3 consists of 15 residues.

The genes are TRBV27 and TRBJ1-4; D ambiguous. Trimming pared 2 bases from V and 0 bases from J, leaving 13 bases between. The germline V gene encodes CDR1 MNHEY and CDR2 SMNVEV (reference sequence). This CDR3 has 17 amino acids. The chain's CDR3 is CASSLVSGGATNEKLFF. The CDR3 DNA reads as TGTGCCAGCAGTTTAGTCTCTGGCGGAGCAACTAATGAAAAACTGTTTTTT.

The chain links TRBV7-2 to TRBJ1-4, with 10 positions matching TRBD1. The CDR3 runs 15 residues. Germline V lookup: CDR1 SGHTA, CDR2 FQGNSA. With V trimmed by 5 bases and J by 6 bases, 6 bases remained unmatched. The CDR3 loop reads CASSRPGTGDEKLFF. The CDR3 DNA follows: TGTGCCAGCAGCCGCCCCGGGACAGGGGATGAAAAACTGTTTTTT. Looking up the rest from reference TRBV7-2 and TRBJ1-4 gives the full variable domain: GAGVSQSPSNKVTEKGKDVELRCDPISGHTALYWYRQSLGQGLEFLIYFQGNSAPDKSGLPSDRFSAERTGGSVSTLTIQRTQQEDSAVYLCASSRPGTGDEKLFFGSGTQLSVL.

The genes are TRBV5-6 and TRBJ2-5; 7 nucleotides align to TRBD1. The V and J ends lost 1 base and 5 bases, in that order; junction bases with no gene match: 5. The germline V gene encodes CDR1 SGHDT and CDR2 YYEEEE. The CDR3 runs to 14 residues. The DNA of the CDR3 is TGTGCCAGCAGCTTGAACAGGGGTCGGGAGACCCAGTACTTC. This translates into CASSLNRGRETQYF.

The chain combines TRBV6-1 with TRBJ2-3; 7 nucleotides match TRBD1. Germline V lookup: CDR1 MNHNS, CDR2 SASEGT. The CDR3 runs 13 residues. Trimming at V came to 10 bases and at J to 0 bases, leaving 4 bases not matched to a gene. CDR3 DNA: TGTGCCATACGGGACAGTAGCACAGATACGCAGTATTTT. Its protein product is CAIRDSSTDTQYF.

The chain employs TRBV27 and TRBJ1-3; TRBD1 agrees at 7 bases. In germline, CDR1 is MNHEY, CDR2 SMNVEV (reference sequence). The CDR3 runs to 15 residues. The V gene end was trimmed by 5 bases and the J gene end by 2 bases; junction bases not matched to a gene: 6. The CDR3 DNA reads TGTGCCAGCAGTATGTTAACAGGGGCTGGAAACACCATATATTTT. Protein sequence: CASSMLTGAGNTIYF.

The V gene is TRBV6-5, the J gene TRBJ1-2, with TRBD1 matching 8 bases. Germline trimming cut 6 bases from V and 8 bases from J; bases unmatched to any gene: 11. The CDR3 loop spans 14 amino acids. Germline V lookup: CDR1 MNHEY, CDR2 SVGAGI. This CDR3 is CASRTDRGVRGYTF. CDR3 DNA: TGTGCCAGCAGGACCGACAGGGGTGTGAGGGGCTACACCTTC.

The CDR3 DNA reads as TGTGCCTGGAGTTCCGGGGGAGGGAAAAAACTGTTTTTT. Translated, it gives CAWSSGGGKKLFF. V and J are TRBV30 and TRBJ1-4; possibly TRBD1 for D (5 bases). Between the trimmed V and J ends, which lost 2 bases and 9 bases, there was a span of 13 bases. The CDR3 contains 13 residues. Germline assignment: CDR1 GTSNPN and CDR2 SVGIG (reference sequence).

V gene TRBV21-1 combines with J gene TRBJ2-2; TRBD1 is the table's D call, not checked against the DNA. TRBV21-1 is marked as a pseudogene. The CDR3 is 13 amino acids. CDR3 DNA sequence: TGTGCCAGCAGATACAGGGAAACCGGGGAGCTGTTTTTT. Translating it yields CASRYRETGELFF.

The CDR3 DNA follows: TGTGCCAGCAGCTCCCTTAGCGGGGGGGCGTCATATTTT. Its protein product is CASSSLSGGASYF. The chain joins TRBV7-2 to TRBJ2-3; 11 nucleotides agree with TRBD2. The CDR3 runs to 13 residues. Germline V gene sequence: CDR1 SGHTA, CDR2 FQGNSA. Trimming removed 4 bases from V and 15 bases from J; junction bases left unmatched: 9.

The CDR3 here is CASSPKYEQYF. The CDR3 DNA reads TGTGCCAGCTCACCTAAATACGAGCAGTACTTC. The chain employs TRBV18 and TRBJ2-7; no definite D call. V was pared by 3 bases and J by 4 bases, with 4 bases between. CDR1 is KGHSH and CDR2 is LQKENI in the germline V gene. The CDR3 is made up of 11 amino acids.

The chain recombines TRBV9 with TRBJ2-1; 8 nucleotides match TRBD2. J lost 7 bases, V lost 2 bases, and 5 bases had no gene match. The CDR3 contains 14 residues. Germline V gene sequence: CDR1 SGDLS, CDR2 YYNGEE. CDR3: CASSVGGAANEQFF. CDR3 nucleotides: TGTGCCAGCAGCGTCGGGGGGGCAGCTAATGAGCAGTTCTTC.

This chain uses TRBV4-3 with TRBJ1-2; D gene unclear. The V gene's germline CDR1 is LGHNA and CDR2 YSLEER. The CDR3 is 15 amino acids. Trimming took 0 bases from V and 4 from J, leaving 12 bases between them. CDR3 bases: TGCGCCAGCAGCCAAGATGGACGGGGTGGCTATGGCTACACCTTC. Its protein product is CASSQDGRGGYGYTF.

Only one count was recorded for this clone. This chain links TRBV5-8 with TRBJ1-6, with 7 bases fitting TRBD1. Germline CDR1 and CDR2: SGHTS and YDEGEE. After removal of 4 bases from V and 7 bases from J, the junction contained 11 bases not matched to a gene. This CDR3 contains 16 residues. CDR3 protein: CASSQLSGTVNSPLHF. The CDR3, as DNA: TGTGCCAGCAGCCAACTCTCCGGGACAGTCAATTCACCCCTCCACTTT.

The chain uses TRBV28 and TRBJ1-1, with unresolved D. V was cut by 4 bases and J by 7 bases, with 10 bases left in between. This CDR3 is built from 12 residues. CDR1 and CDR2 from the germline V gene are MDHEN and SYDVKM. The CDR3 DNA reads as TGTGCCAGCAGTTCCATCTATCATGAAGCTTTCTTT. Translated, it gives CASSSIYHEAFF.

The V gene is TRBV30, the J gene TRBJ2-7; 9 nucleotides line up with TRBD1. Germline V gives CDR1 GTSNPN, CDR2 SVGIG (reference sequence). The CDR3 extends over 14 amino acids. The junction had 3 bases not matched to a gene; V was cut back by 1 base and J by 2 bases. The CDR3 here is CAWSGQGGPYEQYF. In DNA form, the CDR3 reads TGTGCCTGGAGTGGACAGGGGGGGCCCTACGAGCAGTACTTC. The full variable domain, in which reference TRBV30 and TRBJ2-7 provide the parts outside the CDR3, is SQTIHQWPATLVQPVGSPLSLECTVEGTSNPNLYWYRQAAGRGLQLLFYSVGIGQISSEVPQNLSASRPQDRQFILSSKKLLLSDSGFYLCAWSGQGGPYEQYFGPGTRLTVT.

This rearrangement joins TRBV19 to TRBJ2-2, with D tentatively TRBD1 (6 bases). CDR3 size: 14 residues. Trimming left V 6 bases short and J 6 bases short, with 14 bases between. Germline V gene data show CDR1 as LNHDA and CDR2 as SQIVND (reference sequence). In DNA, the CDR3 is TGTGCCAGTAGGGACACAGGGCGGTCCGGGGAGCTGTTTTTT. Translating gives CASRDTGRSGELFF.

The chain uses TRBV27 and TRBJ2-7; 10 bases agree with TRBD2. CDR3 length: 15 residues. Germline assignment: CDR1 MNHEY and CDR2 SMNVEV (reference sequence). Unmatched junction bases numbered 7, after V lost 6 bases and J lost 2 bases. CDR3 nucleotide sequence: TGTGCCAGCAGGCCGGGACTAGCGAAACCCTACGAGCAGTACTTC. Protein: CASRPGLAKPYEQYF.

The table lists this clone with a few counts. The chain couples TRBV7-2 to TRBJ1-1; the match to TRBD1 covers 8 bases. The V segment lost 5 bases and the J segment 3 bases; nucleotides outside the gene matches: 5. Germline V lookup: CDR1 SGHTA, CDR2 FQGNSA. The CDR3 loop spans 14 amino acids. CDR3 DNA: TGTGCCAGCAGCATAGGACAGGGCTACACTGAAGCTTTCTTT. Its protein product is CASSIGQGYTEAFF. Supplemented by reference TRBV7-2 and TRBJ1-1, the full variable domain reads GAGVSQSPSNKVTEKGKDVELRCDPISGHTALYWYRQSLGQGLEFLIYFQGNSAPDKSGLPSDRFSAERTGGSVSTLTIQRTQQEDSAVYLCASSIGQGYTEAFFGQGTRLTVV.

Here the CDR3 DNA reads TGTGCCAGCAGCTACGACAGGCCCAATTCACCCCTCCACTTT. It encodes CASSYDRPNSPLHF. This sequence joins TRBV5-4 and TRBJ1-6, with a tentative D call TRBD1 (6 bases). Germline CDR1 SGHNT, CDR2 YYREEE (reference sequence). The CDR3 loop spans 14 amino acids. Trimming took off 3 bases at V and 7 bases at J, with 11 bases between the two ends.

V usage is TRBV9 and J usage is TRBJ2-5; 7 bases map to TRBD1. CDR1 is SGDLS, CDR2 YYNGEE, per germline. V shed 3 bases, J shed 5 bases, and the junction held 4 bases outside the gene matches. The CDR3 runs to 13 residues. The CDR3: CASSATGMETQYF. The CDR3 DNA is TGTGCCAGCAGCGCGACAGGGATGGAGACCCAGTACTTC. The variable domain in full, completed from reference TRBV9 and TRBJ2-5, reads DSGVTQTPKHLITATGQRVTLRCSPRSGDLSVYWYQQSLDQGLQFLIQYYNGEERAKGNILERFSAQQFPDLHSELNLSSLELGDSALYFCASSATGMETQYFGPGTRLLVL.

The gene calls are TRBV28 and TRBJ1-3, with D perhaps TRBD1 (5 bases). Germline loops: CDR1 MDHEN, CDR2 SYDVKM. With 6 bases removed from V and 2 bases from J, the gap between germline ends came to 8 bases. The CDR3 has 13 residues. CDR3 in amino acids: CASRGLAGNTIYF. The DNA for the CDR3 is TGTGCCAGCAGGGGACTTGCTGGAAACACCATATATTTT. The variable domain in full, with the rest retrieved from reference TRBV28 and TRBJ1-3, is DVKVTQSSRYLVKRTGEKVFLECVQDMDHENMFWYRQDPGLGLRLIYFSYDVKMKEKGDIPEGYSVSREKKERFSLILESASTNQTSMYLCASRGLAGNTIYFGEGSWLTVV.

DNA for the CDR3: TGTGCCAGCAGCGTACAGGGACTAGCGGGGGCAGATACGCAGTATTTT. Its translation is CASSVQGLAGADTQYF. The rearrangement uses TRBV9 and TRBJ2-3; 14 bases fit TRBD2. Germline V gene sequence: CDR1 SGDLS, CDR2 YYNGEE. The trim removed 1 base at V and 4 bases at J, leaving 2 bases unmatched. The CDR3 runs to 16 residues.

The genes are TRBV5-4 and TRBJ2-3; TRBD2 matches at 12 bases. This CDR3 spans 19 amino acids. Losses at the gene ends were 0 bases for V and 4 bases for J; bases not matched to a gene: 12. The germline V gene has CDR1 SGHNT and CDR2 YYREEE (reference sequence). Here the CDR3 DNA reads TGTGCCAGCAGCTTGGCGTCTAGCGGGGGGGCGACCTTGGCAGATACGCAGTATTTT. It yields the protein CASSLASSGGATLADTQYF.

This chain links TRBV29-1 with TRBJ2-3, with TRBD1 matching 12 bases. The CDR3 length is 14 residues. J gave up 5 bases and V 5 bases, and 5 bases lay outside the gene matches. The germline V gene encodes CDR1 SQVTM and CDR2 ANQGSEA. CDR3: CSVRDRGRIDTQYF. DNA of the CDR3: TGCAGCGTTCGGGACAGGGGGCGGATAGATACGCAGTATTTT.

The rearrangement links TRBV4-3 to TRBJ2-1; TRBD1 matches 9 bases. The CDR3 loop spans 16 amino acids. Germline CDR1 is LGHNA and CDR2 is YSLEER. After removal of 3 bases from V and 9 bases from J, the junction contained 12 bases not matched to a gene. In DNA, the CDR3 is TGCGCCAGCAGCCAGGGAACGGGACAGGGTTTAGGTGAGCAGTTCTTC. Amino acid sequence: CASSQGTGQGLGEQFF.

This sequence joins TRBV18 and TRBJ2-1; 15 nucleotides line up with TRBD2. V trimming: 5 bases; J trimming: 2 bases; junction bases outside the gene matches: 13. The germline gives CDR1 KGHSH, CDR2 LQKENI. The CDR3 runs to 20 residues. The CDR3 DNA follows: TGTGCCAGCTCATCAAAGCCGGGACTAGCGGGAGGAACCGCCTACAATGAGCAGTTCTTC. This gives the protein CASSSKPGLAGGTAYNEQFF.